This is a list of T cell receptor beta chains from one sample in a study of cytotoxic CD8 clonotypes in ibrutinib-treated CLL. Repertoires were generated with immunoSEQ multiplex PCR, while TCRdb's copy carries only in-frame clones and drops some. Seen here are some 130,000 clones, approximately 83% observed once, and the top ten hold roughly 2%. The specimen comprised PBMCs, sampled after 24 months of ibrutinib treatment. The receptors come from a human donor with chronic lymphocytic leukemia. Both conserved end residues are part of each CDR3. The D gene is left open where the match is weak. Part of the rows lack a size; the others show once, few, many or a class for expanded clones.

d_call	v_call	j_call	clone_size	cdr3_nt	cdr3_aa
NA	TRBV7-3	TRBJ2-1	NA	TGTGCCAGCAGCCGACGTAAGACGTCGGGGCACAATGAGCAGTTCTTC	CASSRRKTSGHNEQFF
NA	TRBV5-1	TRBJ2-1	NA	TGCGCCAGCAGCTTGGAACGCGGTGAGCAGTTCTTC	CASSLERGEQFF
TRBD1	TRBV7-9	TRBJ2-7	NA	TGTGCCAGCAGCCGAGTCCGGGACAGTGCCTACGAGCAGTACTTC	CASSRVRDSAYEQYF
NA	TRBV5-1	TRBJ1-2	NA	TGTGCCAGCAGCTTGGTTTGGTTCGGGAATGGCTACACCTTC	CASSLVWFGNGYTF
NA	TRBV28	TRBJ1-5	NA	TGTGCCAGCAGTTTATTCGCCCAGGGGAATGTCAATCAGCCCCAGCATTTT	CASSLFAQGNVNQPQHF
NA	TRBV2	TRBJ1-4	NA	TGTGCCGGCCGGGGAGCTAATGAAAAACTGTTTTTT	CAGRGANEKLFF
NA	TRBV9	TRBJ1-4	NA	TGTGCCAGCAGCGTAGGGGGGTATGATGAAAAACTGTTTTTT	CASSVGGYDEKLFF
NA	TRBV5-5	TRBJ2-6	once	TGTGCCAGCAGCTTGGGGTCTGGGGCCAACGTCCTGACTTTC	CASSLGSGANVLTF
TRBD1	TRBV9	TRBJ1-3	NA	TGTGCCAGCACAGACAGGGCAGGCGGAAACACCATATATTTT	CASTDRAGGNTIYF
TRBD2	TRBV11-2	TRBJ2-3	NA	TGTGCCAGCAGCCCGGACGGGGGAGGGCGCACAGATACGCAGTATTTT	CASSPDGGGRTDTQYF
TRBD1	TRBV29-1	TRBJ2-7	NA	TGCAGCGTTGGATCGGACAGGGCCTACGAGCAGTACTTC	CSVGSDRAYEQYF
NA	TRBV6-1	TRBJ1-1	NA	TGTGCCAGCAGTGAAGCTCTATGGGGATTGTCTGAAGCTTTCTTT	CASSEALWGLSEAFF
NA	TRBV6-6	TRBJ1-2	NA	TGTGCCAGCAGTCCCCCGGGGGCGAAGGTTCGTGGCTACACCTTC	CASSPPGAKVRGYTF
NA	TRBV6-6	TRBJ2-7	NA	TGTGCCAGCAGTCCACATGGGACTTTTTACGAGCAGTACTTC	CASSPHGTFYEQYF
NA	TRBV9	TRBJ2-5	NA	TGTGCCAGCAGCGTAGGAGGGATGCAAGAGACCCAGTACTTC	CASSVGGMQETQYF
NA	TRBV7-9	TRBJ2-3	NA	TGTGCCAGCAGCCTAACAGGTGTTCGGTTT	CASSLTGVRF
NA	TRBV10-3	TRBJ1-2	once	TGTGCCATCAGTGACGACAGAACAAACTATGGCTACACCTTC	CAISDDRTNYGYTF
NA	TRBV19	TRBJ1-5	few	TGTGCCAGTACCCAAAGGGGGGCCCCCAATCAGCCCCAGCATTTT	CASTQRGAPNQPQHF
NA	TRBV27	TRBJ2-7	NA	TGTGCCAGCAGTTTATCGTACAGGCCCTACGAGCAGTACTTC	CASSLSYRPYEQYF
NA	TRBV4-3	TRBJ2-7	NA	TGCGCCAGCATACCTCAGGGTTACGAGCAGTACTTC	CASIPQGYEQYF
NA	TRBV18	TRBJ2-3	NA	TGTGCCAGCTCACCTGGACTGTACACAGATACGCAGTATTTT	CASSPGLYTDTQYF
NA	TRBV6-5	TRBJ1-1	NA	TGTGCCAGCAGCTATACCCAACAGAACAAGGGAGCTTTCTTT	CASSYTQQNKGAFF
NA	TRBV7-2	TRBJ2-2	NA	TGTGCCAGCAGCTCGGGAGACAGGGTAGCTGGGGAGCTGTTTTTT	CASSSGDRVAGELFF
NA	TRBV19	TRBJ2-7	NA	TGTGCCAGTACCGACAGTTTCTCGGCGCAGTACTTC	CASTDSFSAQYF
NA	TRBV21-1	TRBJ2-1	NA	TGTGCCAGCCCTTTCGCCAGGATTCGGAATGAGCAGTTCTTC	CASPFARIRNEQFF
NA	TRBV5-4	TRBJ1-4	NA	TGTGCCAGCAGCCGGGACCCCTCAACTAATGAAAAACTGTTTTTT	CASSRDPSTNEKLFF
NA	TRBV6-5	TRBJ2-7	NA	TGTGCCAGCAGTTACTCGGCAGGGTCGAGCTCCTACGAGCAGTACTTC	CASSYSAGSSSYEQYF
TRBD2	TRBV2	TRBJ2-7	NA	TGTGCCAGCAGTGAAGTTGGGGGACTAGCGGGAGCAATCCACGAGCAGTACTTC	CASSEVGGLAGAIHEQYF
NA	TRBV29-1	TRBJ2-5	once	TGCAGCACTGCCTATAAAGAGACCCAGTACTTC	CSTAYKETQYF
TRBD2	TRBV28	TRBJ2-1	NA	TGTGCCAGCAGTTTTGGGACTAGCGGGAGTGGGAATGAGCAGTTCTTC	CASSFGTSGSGNEQFF
TRBD2	TRBV5-8	TRBJ2-7	NA	TGTGCCAGCAGCTTGGTACGCGGGAGGGCCAAGTTCAACTCCTACGAGCAGTACTTC	CASSLVRGRAKFNSYEQYF
TRBD1	TRBV9	TRBJ1-4	NA	TGTGCCAGCAGCGTAGCCCCCAGGGGGCATGGAGAAAAACTGTTTTTT	CASSVAPRGHGEKLFF
NA	TRBV19	TRBJ2-6	few	TGTGCCAGCTTAGTCGGGGGCCTAATCTCTGGGGCCAACGTCCTGACTTTC	CASLVGGLISGANVLTF
TRBD1	TRBV5-4	TRBJ1-4	NA	TGTGCCAGCAGCCCGGACAGGAGGAATGAAAAACTGTTTTTT	CASSPDRRNEKLFF